The source of this TCR beta chain is a study of blood T cell repertoires in COVID-19. Donors were grouped by their self-reported clinical history. Recovery meant two consecutive negative NP/OP PCR tests, professional clearance, or resolved symptoms. Generated by immunoSEQ multiplex PCR, the TCRdb table keeps only in-frame clones and is missing some. The table has approximately 270,000 clones, around 85% seen once; the top ten hold roughly 4%. Germline lookup yields CDR1 LGHNA and CDR2 YNFKEQ. V shed 1 base, J shed 8 bases, and the junction held 9 bases outside the gene matches. The CDR3 spans 17 residues.

Sequencing was done on a sample of PBMCs or T cells enriched from blood (not recorded which). This receptor was identified in a woman in her 30s who had recovered from COVID-19. The chain recombines TRBV4-2 with TRBJ2-1, with 12 bases fitting TRBD2. The CDR3 spells CASSQGTSGIIGYEQFF. In nucleotides, the CDR3 is TGTGCCAGCAGCCAAGGGACTAGCGGGATTATCGGGTATGAGCAGTTCTTC.